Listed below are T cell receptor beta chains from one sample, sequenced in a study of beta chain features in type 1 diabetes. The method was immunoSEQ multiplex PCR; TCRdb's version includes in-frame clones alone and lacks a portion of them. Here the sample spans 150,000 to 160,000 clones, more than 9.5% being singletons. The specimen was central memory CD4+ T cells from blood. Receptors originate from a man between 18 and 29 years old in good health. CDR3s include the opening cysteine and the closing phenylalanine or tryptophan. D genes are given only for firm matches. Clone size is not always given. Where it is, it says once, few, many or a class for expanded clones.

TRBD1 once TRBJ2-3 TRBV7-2 TGTGCCAGCAGCTTAATGAGGACAGGGCCAGATACGCAGTATTTT CASSLMRTGPDTQYF
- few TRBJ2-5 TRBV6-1 TGTGCCAGCAGGGAGGATCCTCAAGAGACCCAGTACTTC CASREDPQETQYF
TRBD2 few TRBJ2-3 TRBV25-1 TGTGCCAGCAGTGTAGCGGGAGACACAGATACGCAGTATTTT CASSVAGDTDTQYF
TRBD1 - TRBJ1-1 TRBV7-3 TGTGCCAGCAGCGCCCGGACAGGGTTGGGAACTGAAGCTTTCTTT CASSARTGLGTEAFF
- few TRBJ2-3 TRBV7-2 TGTGCCAGCAGCTTCAGCCGCATAGTCAGCCTAGGGAGCACAGATACGCAGTATTTT CASSFSRIVSLGSTDTQYF
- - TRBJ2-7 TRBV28 TGTGCCAGCAGTCCCCCTCGACAGGCCAGCTCCTACGAGCAGTACTTC CASSPPRQASSYEQYF
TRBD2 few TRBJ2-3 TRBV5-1 TGCGCCAGCAGCTCCCGACGGGAGGCAGATACGCAGTATTTT CASSSRREADTQYF
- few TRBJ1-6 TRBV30 TGTGGAGGGGGAAGGGAAGGAGTGACACCCCTCCACTTT CGGGREGVTPLHF
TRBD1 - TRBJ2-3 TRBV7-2 TGTGCCAGCAGCCCACCCGGGACAGGGAGAGGGGATACGCAGTATTTT CASSPPGTGRGDTQYF
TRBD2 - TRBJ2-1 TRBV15 TGTGCCACCAGCAGAGAGGTCGGTAGCGGGAGGGGTGAGCAGTTCTTC CATSREVGSGRGEQFF
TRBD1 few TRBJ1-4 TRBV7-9 TGTGCCAGCAGCCCTAACAGGGGTATGGGGAATGAAAAACTGTTTTTT CASSPNRGMGNEKLFF
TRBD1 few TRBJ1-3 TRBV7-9 TGTGCCAGCAGGGACAGGGATCCGAGCTCTGGAAACACCATATATTTT CASRDRDPSSGNTIYF
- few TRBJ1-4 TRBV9 TGTGCCAGCAGCGTCTCCGGGACCTTACGAGTATGGGAAAAACTGTTTTTT CASSVSGTLRVWEKLFF
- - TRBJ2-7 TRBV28 TGTGCCAGCAGCTTGAACGTTGCCTACGAGCAGTACTTC CASSLNVAYEQYF
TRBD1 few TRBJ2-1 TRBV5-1 TGCGCCAGCAGCTTGCTGGGGACAGGAGGCAATGAGCAGTTCTTC CASSLLGTGGNEQFF
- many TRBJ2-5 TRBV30 TGTGCCTGGAGTGGCGAGGTACGGGAGACCCAGTACTTC CAWSGEVRETQYF
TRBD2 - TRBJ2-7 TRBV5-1 TGCGCCAGCAGCTTGGCGGCGGGAGAATGGGGCGAGCAGTACTTC CASSLAAGEWGEQYF
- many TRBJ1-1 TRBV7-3 TGTGCCAGCAGCTTCAAGGCAGGACTCACTGAAGCTTTCTTT CASSFKAGLTEAFF
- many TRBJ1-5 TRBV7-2 TGTGCCAGCAGCTCAAGGGGAGTCGGCGGTCAGCCCCAGCATTTT CASSSRGVGGQPQHF
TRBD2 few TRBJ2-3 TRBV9 TGTGCCAGCAGCGCTAGCGGGGACGTCACAGATACGCAGTATTTT CASSASGDVTDTQYF
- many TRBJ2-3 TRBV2 TGTGCCAGCAGTGAATCCGGGGCCTTTGAGCATTTT CASSESGAFEHF
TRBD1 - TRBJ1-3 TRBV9 TGTGCCAGCAGCGCCTCAGACAGGGGGACATTCTCTGGAAACACCATATATTTT CASSASDRGTFSGNTIYF
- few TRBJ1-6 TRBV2 TGTGCCAGCCGGCGGACAGATTCACCCCTCCACTTT CASRRTDSPLHF
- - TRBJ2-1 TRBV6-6 TGTGCCAGCAGTTACTCAGCCAGGGGCGATGAGCAGTTCTTC CASSYSARGDEQFF
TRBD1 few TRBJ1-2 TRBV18 TGTGCCAGCTCGCTTCTCACAGGGGGAGGCTATGGCTACACCTTC CASSLLTGGGYGYTF
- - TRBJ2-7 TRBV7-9 TGTGCCAGCAGCTCCGGGGGGACAAGTTCCTACGAGCAGTACTTC CASSSGGTSSYEQYF
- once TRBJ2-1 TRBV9 TGTGCCAGCAGCGTAGGTCGGGCTCACAATGAGCAGTTCTTC CASSVGRAHNEQFF
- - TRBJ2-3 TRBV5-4 TGTGCCAGCAGCTTGGGACTTTTGGATACGCAGTATTTT CASSLGLLDTQYF
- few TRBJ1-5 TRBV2 TGTGCCAGCAGCCGGGCCCCCGGAGGCAATCAGCCCCAGCATTTT CASSRAPGGNQPQHF
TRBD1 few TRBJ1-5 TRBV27 TGTGCCAGCAGTTTCGATAGACAGGGATTCCGTTATAGCAATCAGCCCCAGCATTTT CASSFDRQGFRYSNQPQHF
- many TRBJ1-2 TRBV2 TGTGCCAGCATCCTGCAGGGGTTAAATGGCTACACCTTC CASILQGLNGYTF
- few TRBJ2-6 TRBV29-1 TGCAGCGTTGAATGGCAGGCTGGGGCCAACGTCCTGACTTTC CSVEWQAGANVLTF
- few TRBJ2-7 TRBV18 TGTGCCAGCTCACGAGGGACCGGCTACGAGCAGTACTTC CASSRGTGYEQYF
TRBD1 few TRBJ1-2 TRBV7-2 TGTGCCAGCAGCTTGGACAGGACTAACTATGGCTACACCTTC CASSLDRTNYGYTF
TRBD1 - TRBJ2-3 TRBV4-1 TGCGCCAGCGGGCCGCAGCAGGGGGCGTCAGATACGCAGTATTTT CASGPQQGASDTQYF
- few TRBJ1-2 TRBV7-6 TGTGCCAGCAGCTTAAATCCCGGGACGGTCAGTGGCGGCTACACCTTC CASSLNPGTVSGGYTF
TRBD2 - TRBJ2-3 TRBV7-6 TGTGCCAGCAGCTTAGCGTTAAGCGGGGGGGTGGTTACGCAGTATTTT CASSLALSGGVVTQYF
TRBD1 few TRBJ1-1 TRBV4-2 TGTGCCAGCAGCCAAGGAGTAGGGACAGGTGGGAACACTGAAGCTTTCTTT CASSQGVGTGGNTEAFF
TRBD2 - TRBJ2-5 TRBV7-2 TGTGCCAGCAGCTTAAGGCTAGCGGGAGGAGAGACCCAGTACTTC CASSLRLAGGETQYF
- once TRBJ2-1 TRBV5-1 TGCGCCAGCAGCTATTTCTCTAGCGATTACTACAATGAGCAGTTCTTC CASSYFSSDYYNEQFF
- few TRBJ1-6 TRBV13 TGTGCCAGCAGCTTAGGGAGACAGAATTCACCCCTCCACTTT CASSLGRQNSPLHF
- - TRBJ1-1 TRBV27 TGTGCCAGCAGTTTACGGGAAAGTTATGAAGCTTTCTTT CASSLRESYEAFF
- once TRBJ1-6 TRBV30 TGTGCCTGGAGTCGGGGCAGGGGAGGCAACTCACCCCTCCACTTT CAWSRGRGGNSPLHF
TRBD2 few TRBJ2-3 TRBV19 TGTGCCAGTAGGCTCCGACTAGCGGGGGGCACAGATACGCAGTATTTT CASRLRLAGGTDTQYF
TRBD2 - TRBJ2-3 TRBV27 TGTGCCAGCAGTTTTAGCGGGAGCTCTCCAGATACGCAGTATTTT CASSFSGSSPDTQYF
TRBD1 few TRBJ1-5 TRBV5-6 TGTGCCAGCAGCGGCGACAGGGGGCGGCAGCCCCAGCATTTT CASSGDRGRQPQHF
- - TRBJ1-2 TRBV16 TGTGCCAGCAGCCAATACGACTTAACTCGAGGCTATGGCTACACCTTC CASSQYDLTRGYGYTF
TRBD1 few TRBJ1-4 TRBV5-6 TGTGCCAGCAGCCCCTGGACAGGGAACGGAGAAAAACTGTTTTTT CASSPWTGNGEKLFF
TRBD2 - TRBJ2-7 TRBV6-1 TGTGCCATCTGGACTAGCGGGCGTGTGGAGCAGTACTTC CAIWTSGRVEQYF
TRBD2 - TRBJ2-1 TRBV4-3 TGCGCCAGCAGCCAATCAAGACTAGCGGGAGGTTCCTACAATGAGCAGTTCTTC CASSQSRLAGGSYNEQFF
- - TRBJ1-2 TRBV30 TGTGCCTGGAGTATCTCCGGGGGCTATGGCTACACCTTC CAWSISGGYGYTF
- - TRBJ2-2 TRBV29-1 TGCAGCGTTGGAGTAGGAACAGGCACCGGGGAGCTGTTTTTT CSVGVGTGTGELFF
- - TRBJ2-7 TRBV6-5 TGTGCCAGCAGTGAACATGTTATCTACGAGCAGTACTTC CASSEHVIYEQYF
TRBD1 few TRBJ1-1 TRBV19 TGTGCCAGTAATAGGGGTTGGACAGGCACTGAAGCTTTCTTT CASNRGWTGTEAFF